This T cell receptor beta chain was documented in a study of blood T cell repertoires in COVID-19. Overall study context: Italy, Spain and the United States were the sources of the convalescent and acute COVID-19 samples.

TCRdb's table, derived via immunoSEQ multiplex PCR, lists solely in-frame clones and lacks some. The sample has 300,000 to 350,000 clones, roughly 90% seen once. The TCR was taken from a young man with COVID-19, enrolled during active disease. Sequencing used peripheral blood.

The CDR3 coding sequence is TGCAGCTCAAGCGGGCCGGGGGATACGCAGTATTTT. Protein product: CSSSGPGDTQYF. V and J are TRBV29-1 and TRBJ2-3; a weak D match, TRBD2 (6 bases). The CDR3 runs 12 residues. Between the trimmed V and J ends, which lost 8 bases and 6 bases, there was a span of 15 bases. Germline CDR1 reads SQVTM; CDR2 reads ANQGSEA.